In its sample, the clone carrying this T cell receptor (beta chain) was seen once. The method was immunoSEQ multiplex PCR; TCRdb's version includes in-frame clones alone and lacks a portion of them. There are around 330,000 clones in the sample; more than 75% occur only once, and 4% lies in the top ten. This entry comes from a study of blood T cell repertoires in COVID-19. Study context: Collection of acute and convalescent COVID-19 samples took place in the United States, Italy and Spain.

Looked up from germline, CDR1 is ENHRY and CDR2 is SYGVKD. The CDR3 is made up of 18 amino acids. J gave up 0 bases and V 2 bases, and 7 bases lay outside the gene matches. Sequenced material: peripheral blood. The TCR comes from a woman aged 45-59 years with active or convalescent COVID-19. This chain connects TRBV10-3 to TRBJ2-5, with 12 positions matching TRBD2. The CDR3 nucleotides are TGTGCCATCAGTGAGGGGACTAGCGGGCTAGGACACCAAGAGACCCAGTACTTC. This codes for CAISEGTSGLGHQETQYF.